The 5 T cell receptor beta chains listed next were all sequenced from one sample in a study of blood T cell repertoires in COVID-19. Libraries were prepared by immunoSEQ multiplex PCR; TCRdb keeps only in-frame clonotypes and omits some of them. The sample comprises 310,000 or so clones, roughly 90% of which are singletons, and approximately 9% rests with the top ten. The sequenced sample was PBMCs or T cells enriched from blood (not recorded which). All receptors come from a woman between 18 and 29 years old who had recovered from COVID-19.

In DNA, the CDR3 is TGTGCCAGCTCACCAATTAGACAGGGCACAGATACGCAGTATTTT. It yields the protein CASSPIRQGTDTQYF. The chain carries TRBV18 and TRBJ2-3; maybe TRBD1 (6 bases). Trimming shortened V by 2 bases and J by 1 base, and 10 bases separated the two germline ends. Per the germline V gene, CDR1 is KGHSH and CDR2 is LQKENI. The CDR3 runs 15 residues.

The rearrangement joins TRBV29-1 to TRBJ2-2, with D possibly being TRBD2 (5 bases). The germline gives CDR1 SQVTM, CDR2 ANQGSEA. CDR3 size: 14 residues. Trimming shortened V by 4 bases and J by 7 bases, and 16 bases separated the two germline ends. In nucleotides, the CDR3 is TGCAGCGTTGCCAAGGGAGCGGCGAACGGGGAGCTGTTTTTT. The encoded protein is CSVAKGAANGELFF.

The chain links TRBV18 to TRBJ1-1, with 8 bases identical to TRBD1. The germline V gene has CDR1 KGHSH and CDR2 LQKENI. V gave up 6 bases and J gave up 3 bases; unmatched junction bases: 9. The CDR3 has 15 residues. CDR3 loop: CASSGADRADTEAFF. CDR3 DNA: TGTGCCAGCTCGGGTGCGGACAGGGCGGACACTGAAGCTTTCTTT.

The chain links TRBV2 to TRBJ2-5, with TRBD1 identical over 8 bases. The CDR3 spans 14 residues. Germline V gives CDR1 SNHLY, CDR2 FYNNEI. Trimming at V came to 7 bases and at J to 4 bases, leaving 8 bases not matched to a gene. The CDR3 spells CASNLGQGGETQYF. The CDR3 region has the DNA TGTGCCAGCAATCTTGGACAGGGAGGAGAGACCCAGTACTTC.

The chain recombines TRBV15 with TRBJ1-6; a possible D gene is TRBD1 (6 bases). The CDR3 has 16 amino acids. V lost 5 bases and J 4 bases, leaving 15 bases between the germline ends. Germline V CDR1 and CDR2: LNHNV, YYDKDF (reference sequence). DNA for the CDR3: TGTGCCACCAGCCCGAACGGGGGGCGGTATAATTCACCCCTCCACTTT. Translating gives CATSPNGGRYNSPLHF.